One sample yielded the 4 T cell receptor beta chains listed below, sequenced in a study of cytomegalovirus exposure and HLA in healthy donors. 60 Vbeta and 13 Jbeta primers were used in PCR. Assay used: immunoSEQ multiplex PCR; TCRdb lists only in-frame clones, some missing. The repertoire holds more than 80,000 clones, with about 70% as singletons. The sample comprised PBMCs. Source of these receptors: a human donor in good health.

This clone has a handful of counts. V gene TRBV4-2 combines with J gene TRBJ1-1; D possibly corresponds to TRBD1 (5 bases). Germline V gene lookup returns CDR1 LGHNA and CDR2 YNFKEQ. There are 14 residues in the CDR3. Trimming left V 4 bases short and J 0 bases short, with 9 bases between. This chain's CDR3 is CASSREGMNTEAFF. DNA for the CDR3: TGTGCCAGCAGCCGGGAGGGGATGAACACTGAAGCTTTCTTT.

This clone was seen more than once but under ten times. In DNA form, the CDR3 reads TGTGCCAGCAGCTTAACAGGACAAAGGAAAACCTACGAGCAGTACTTC. Its translation: CASSLTGQRKTYEQYF. This chain links TRBV5-4 with TRBJ2-5; D perhaps matches TRBD1 (5 bases). TRBJ2-7 explains the end of the DNA better; the J call may be wrong. This CDR3 contains 16 residues. From germline, CDR1 is SGHNT and CDR2 YYREEE (reference sequence).

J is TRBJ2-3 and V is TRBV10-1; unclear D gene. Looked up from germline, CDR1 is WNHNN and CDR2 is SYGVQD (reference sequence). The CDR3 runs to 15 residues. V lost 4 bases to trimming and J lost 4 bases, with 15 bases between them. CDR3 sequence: CASSVSQARADTQYF. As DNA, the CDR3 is TGCGCCAGCAGTGTAAGCCAAGCTCGGGCAGATACGCAGTATTTT.

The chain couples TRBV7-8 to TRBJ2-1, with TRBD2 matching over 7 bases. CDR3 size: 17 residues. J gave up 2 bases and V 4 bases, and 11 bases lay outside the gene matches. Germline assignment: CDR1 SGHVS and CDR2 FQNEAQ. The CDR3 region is CASSSPLSGRAYNEQFF. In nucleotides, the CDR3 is TGTGCCAGCAGCTCCCCGCTTAGCGGGCGGGCCTACAATGAGCAGTTCTTC.